Listed below are T cell receptor beta chains from one sample, sequenced in a study of blood T cell repertoires in COVID-19. Sequencing was performed with immunoSEQ multiplex PCR; in TCRdb, only in-frame clones are kept and a portion is missing. The top ten hold more than 6.5% of the sample, which has 170,000 or so clones, less than 90% seen once. The sample taken for sequencing was PBMCs or T cells enriched from blood (not recorded which). Every receptor here comes from a woman aged 50 to 60 who had recovered from COVID-19. CDR3s include the opening cysteine and the closing phenylalanine or tryptophan. Fields, in order: V gene, J gene, clone size, D gene, CDR3 length, CDR3 protein, CDR3 DNA. The D gene is left open where the match is weak. Clone sizes are given selectively: once, few, many, or a class where the clone is expanded.

v_gene: TRBV30
j_gene: TRBJ1-1
abundance: -
d_gene: TRBD1
len: 16
CDR3aa: CAWRSRQGVDGTEAFF
CDR3nt: TGTGCCTGGAGATCTCGACAGGGTGTGGATGGCACTGAAGCTTTCTTT

v_gene: TRBV5-1
j_gene: TRBJ1-2
abundance: -
d_gene: -
len: 14
CDR3aa: CASSLDGGGYGYTF
CDR3nt: TGCGCCAGCAGCTTGGACGGGGGAGGCTATGGCTACACCTTC

v_gene: TRBV7-2
j_gene: TRBJ2-7
abundance: -
d_gene: -
len: 15
CDR3aa: CASSLVRRRGDEQYF
CDR3nt: TGTGCCAGCAGCTTAGTTCGGCGGAGAGGTGACGAGCAGTACTTC

v_gene: TRBV28
j_gene: TRBJ2-7
abundance: -
d_gene: TRBD2
len: 16
CDR3aa: CASSFPLREGLYEQYF
CDR3nt: TGTGCCAGCAGCTTCCCTTTGCGGGAGGGCCTTTACGAGCAGTACTTC

v_gene: TRBV9
j_gene: TRBJ1-2
abundance: -
d_gene: -
len: 14
CDR3aa: CASSTSGALGGYTF
CDR3nt: TGTGCCAGCAGCACGAGTGGAGCTTTGGGTGGCTACACCTTC

v_gene: TRBV6-6
j_gene: TRBJ2-5
abundance: -
d_gene: -
len: 14
CDR3aa: CASSSEDWPETQYF
CDR3nt: TGTGCCAGCAGTTCCGAGGATTGGCCGGAGACCCAGTACTTC

v_gene: TRBV3-1/TRBV3-2
j_gene: TRBJ2-1
abundance: -
d_gene: -
len: 15
CDR3aa: CASSTRESSYNEQFF
CDR3nt: TGTGCCAGCAGCACCCGGGAGAGCTCCTACAATGAGCAGTTCTTC

v_gene: TRBV7-9
j_gene: TRBJ2-5
abundance: -
d_gene: TRBD2
len: 19
CDR3aa: CASSLHQLGTSGVQETQYF
CDR3nt: TGTGCCAGCAGCCTACACCAACTCGGGACTAGCGGGGTACAAGAGACCCAGTACTTC

v_gene: TRBV5-1
j_gene: TRBJ1-1
abundance: -
d_gene: -
len: 18
CDR3aa: CASSLAAVGGRWNTEAFF
CDR3nt: TGCGCCAGCAGCTTGGCTGCCGTCGGGGGGCGCTGGAACACTGAAGCTTTCTTT

v_gene: TRBV7-9
j_gene: TRBJ1-4
abundance: -
d_gene: TRBD1
len: 16
CDR3aa: CASSFTGTGLNEKLFF
CDR3nt: TGTGCCAGCAGCTTCACTGGGACAGGCCTTAATGAAAAACTGTTTTTT

v_gene: TRBV4-3
j_gene: TRBJ2-1
abundance: once
d_gene: TRBD2
len: 18
CDR3aa: CASSKEPSGTSSYNEQFF
CDR3nt: TGCGCCAGCAGCAAAGAGCCTAGCGGGACGAGCTCCTACAATGAGCAGTTCTTC

v_gene: TRBV4-1
j_gene: TRBJ1-2
abundance: -
d_gene: TRBD1
len: 14
CDR3aa: CASSPDDRGVGYTF
CDR3nt: TGCGCCAGCAGCCCAGACGACAGGGGGGTAGGCTACACCTTC

v_gene: TRBV6-2/TRBV6-3
j_gene: TRBJ2-1
abundance: -
d_gene: TRBD2
len: 18
CDR3aa: CASSYSDVVAGAGNEQFF
CDR3nt: TGTGCCAGCAGTTACTCCGACGTGGTAGCGGGAGCGGGGAATGAGCAGTTCTTC

v_gene: TRBV4-2
j_gene: TRBJ2-1
abundance: -
d_gene: -
len: 16
CDR3aa: CASSPLAGFSYNEQFF
CDR3nt: TGTGCCAGCAGCCCTCTTGCGGGATTCTCCTACAATGAGCAGTTCTTC

v_gene: TRBV29-1
j_gene: TRBJ1-2
abundance: once
d_gene: TRBD1
len: 12
CDR3aa: CSTRTGVGGYTF
CDR3nt: TGCAGCACTAGGACAGGGGTCGGTGGCTACACCTTC

v_gene: TRBV27
j_gene: TRBJ1-2
abundance: -
d_gene: -
len: 14
CDR3aa: CASSQQGFNYGYTF
CDR3nt: TGTGCCAGCAGTCAACAGGGATTTAACTATGGCTACACCTTC

v_gene: TRBV6-5
j_gene: TRBJ2-2
abundance: -
d_gene: -
len: 12
CDR3aa: CASHGYTGELFF
CDR3nt: TGTGCCAGCCACGGGTACACCGGGGAGCTGTTTTTT

v_gene: TRBV10-2
j_gene: TRBJ1-3
abundance: once
d_gene: TRBD1
len: 16
CDR3aa: CASSEGTAISGNTIYF
CDR3nt: TGCGCCAGCAGTGAAGGGACAGCCATCTCTGGAAACACCATATATTTT

v_gene: TRBV24-1
j_gene: TRBJ2-1
abundance: -
d_gene: TRBD2
len: 15
CDR3aa: CATSDPRTSSYEQFF
CDR3nt: TGTGCCACCAGTGACCCCCGGACTAGTTCCTATGAGCAGTTCTTC

v_gene: TRBV6-2/TRBV6-3
j_gene: TRBJ2-3
abundance: -
d_gene: TRBD2
len: 18
CDR3aa: CASSYKFPSGSTADTQYF
CDR3nt: TGTGCCAGCAGTTACAAGTTCCCTAGCGGGAGTACGGCAGATACGCAGTATTTT

v_gene: TRBV5-1
j_gene: TRBJ1-2
abundance: -
d_gene: -
len: 14
CDR3aa: CASSLVGGNYGYTF
CDR3nt: TGCGCCAGCAGCCTTGTGGGCGGGAACTATGGCTACACCTTC

v_gene: TRBV18
j_gene: TRBJ2-1
abundance: -
d_gene: -
len: 14
CDR3aa: CASSPPSRPNEQFF
CDR3nt: TGTGCCAGCTCACCACCGAGCCGCCCCAATGAGCAGTTCTTC

v_gene: TRBV27
j_gene: TRBJ2-3
abundance: -
d_gene: TRBD2
len: 17
CDR3aa: CASSPLTSGLGTDTQYF
CDR3nt: TGTGCCAGCAGTCCGCTGACTAGCGGGTTGGGCACAGATACGCAGTATTTT

v_gene: TRBV5-4
j_gene: TRBJ1-2
abundance: -
d_gene: -
len: 13
CDR3aa: CASRGGTHYGYTF
CDR3nt: TGTGCCAGTAGAGGAGGCACTCACTATGGCTACACCTTC

v_gene: TRBV18
j_gene: TRBJ1-6
abundance: -
d_gene: -
len: 18
CDR3aa: CASSPGGGQSSYNSPLHF
CDR3nt: TGTGCCAGCTCACCGGGCGGAGGGCAGAGCTCCTATAATTCACCCCTCCACTTT

v_gene: TRBV5-1
j_gene: TRBJ1-1
abundance: -
d_gene: TRBD1
len: 16
CDR3aa: CASSLGQGPQPTEAFF
CDR3nt: TGCGCCAGCAGCTTGGGACAGGGGCCTCAACCCACTGAAGCTTTCTTT

v_gene: TRBV6-1
j_gene: TRBJ2-1
abundance: -
d_gene: TRBD2
len: 15
CDR3aa: CASSDETSGTNEQFF
CDR3nt: TGTGCCAGCAGTGACGAGACTAGCGGGACCAATGAGCAGTTCTTC

v_gene: TRBV7-9
j_gene: TRBJ2-1
abundance: few
d_gene: TRBD2
len: 12
CDR3aa: CASSLGTSGSFF
CDR3nt: TGTGCCAGCAGCTTGGGGACTAGCGGTTCGTTCTTC

v_gene: TRBV6-5
j_gene: TRBJ2-2
abundance: once
d_gene: TRBD1
len: 15
CDR3aa: CASTEDRGLGGELFF
CDR3nt: TGTGCCAGCACCGAGGACAGGGGGCTTGGGGGGGAGCTGTTTTTT

v_gene: TRBV12-5
j_gene: TRBJ1-3
abundance: once
d_gene: -
len: 15
CDR3aa: CASGLVSGNGNTIYF
CDR3nt: TGTGCTAGTGGTTTGGTTTCGGGGAACGGAAACACCATATATTTT

v_gene: TRBV25-1
j_gene: TRBJ1-3
abundance: -
d_gene: TRBD1
len: 14
CDR3aa: CASSKQGTGNTIYF
CDR3nt: TGTGCCAGCAGTAAACAGGGGACTGGAAACACCATATATTTT

v_gene: TRBV28
j_gene: TRBJ1-2
abundance: -
d_gene: -
len: 16
CDR3aa: CASSTPGRGGGYGYTF
CDR3nt: TGTGCCAGCAGTACCCCTGGTAGGGGAGGGGGCTATGGCTACACCTTC

v_gene: TRBV19
j_gene: TRBJ1-1
abundance: -
d_gene: TRBD1
len: 17
CDR3aa: CASSALSPGTVNTEAFF
CDR3nt: TGTGCCAGTAGTGCGCTTTCCCCCGGGACAGTGAACACTGAAGCTTTCTTT

v_gene: TRBV19
j_gene: TRBJ1-2
abundance: few
d_gene: TRBD1
len: 14
CDR3aa: CASSRDSFNYGYTF
CDR3nt: TGTGCCAGTAGCCGGGACAGCTTCAACTATGGCTACACCTTC

v_gene: TRBV27
j_gene: TRBJ2-2
abundance: few
d_gene: -
len: 12
CDR3aa: CASSIRGGELFF
CDR3nt: TGTGCCAGCAGTATTCGGGGCGGGGAGCTGTTTTTT